This T cell receptor beta chain was found in a study of cytomegalovirus exposure and HLA in healthy donors. The germline CDR1 and CDR2 sequences are SGHDT and YYEEEE. The CDR3 is 17 amino acids. Trimming at V came to 0 bases and at J to 10 bases, leaving 14 bases not matched to a gene. Both 60 Vbeta primers and 13 Jbeta primers went into the PCR. The protocol was immunoSEQ multiplex PCR, while the TCRdb copy is restricted to in-frame clones and leaves out a portion. The sample lists about 190,000 clones, more than 65% seen once, with 3.1% in the top ten. J is TRBJ2-5 and V is TRBV5-6; 11 bases fit TRBD2. Sequences were obtained from PBMCs. The origin of this receptor is a woman aged 30 to 39 in good health and CMV-seropositive. This CDR3 reads CASSLGLAGGPTGGQYF. CDR3 DNA sequence: TGTGCCAGCAGCTTGGGCCTAGCGGGAGGCCCCACAGGGGGCCAGTACTTC.